The 6 T cell receptor beta chains reported below all come from one sample, sequenced in a study of shared clonotypes between healthy human individuals. TCRdb keeps only in-frame clones here, not all; method: immunoSEQ multiplex PCR. The sample includes approximately 2,300,000 clones, about nine tenths of them seen just once. The sample was naive CD4+ T cells from PBMCs. Subset reported: CD45RA+ positively selected. Source of these receptors: a man between 18 and 29 years old in good health. Some clones in this sample may be carry-over from other donors' samples.

This chain uses TRBV28 with TRBJ1-5, with D perhaps matching TRBD1 (6 bases). The CDR3 has 16 amino acids. Trimming pared 6 bases from V and 1 base from J, leaving 16 bases between. CDR1 is MDHEN and CDR2 is SYDVKM in the germline V gene. In DNA, the CDR3 is TGTGCCAGCAGCAAACAGGGTCGGCGGAGCAATCAGCCCCAGCATTTT. Protein sequence: CASSKQGRRSNQPQHF.

With respect to this clone: The same CDR3 is also encoded by other DNA sequences in this sample. The gene calls are TRBV7-2 and TRBJ2-7; possibly TRBD1 for D (6 bases). The CDR3 spans 14 residues. The V gene lost 3 bases and the J gene lost 1 base, with 10 bases spanning the gap. CDR1 SGHTA and CDR2 FQGNSA come from the germline V gene. This chain's CDR3 is CASSLEQGSYEQYF. The CDR3 DNA reads as TGTGCCAGCAGCTTGGAACAGGGATCCTACGAGCAGTACTTC.

The sample holds one count of this clone. The chain combines TRBV2 with TRBJ1-2; perhaps TRBD1 as D (6 bases). Germline V gives CDR1 SNHLY, CDR2 FYNNEI. V dropped 10 bases and J dropped 2 bases, with 11 bases sitting between them. CDR3 length: 12 amino acids. CDR3 sequence: CATEQGNYGYTF. The DNA of the CDR3 is TGTGCCACCGAACAGGGCAACTATGGCTACACCTTC.

The J gene is TRBJ2-2, the V gene TRBV19, with 7 bases matching TRBD1. The V gene end was trimmed by 5 bases and the J gene end by 1 base; junction bases not matched to a gene: 7. CDR3 length: 16 amino acids. Germline V CDR1 and CDR2: LNHDA, SQIVND (reference sequence). In nucleotides, the CDR3 is TGTGCCAGTAGTGTTAGATACAGGGGGAACACCGGGGAGCTGTTTTTT. Its translation: CASSVRYRGNTGELFF. Using reference TRBV19 and TRBJ2-2 for the parts outside the CDR3, the full variable domain is DGGITQSPKYLFRKEGQNVTLSCEQNLNHDAMYWYRQDPGQGLRLIYYSQIVNDFQKGDIAEGYSVSREKKESFPLTVTSAQKNPTAFYLCASSVRYRGNTGELFFGEGSRLTVL.

This sequence joins TRBV9 and TRBJ2-7; TRBD1 aligns across 10 bases. Germline loops: CDR1 SGDLS, CDR2 YYNGEE. Trimming took 3 bases from V and 6 from J; bases not matched to a gene: 6. CDR3 length: 14 amino acids. The CDR3 DNA follows: TGTGCCAGCAGCGCGCGACAGGGGGCGGTCGAGCAGTACTTC. Translated, it gives CASSARQGAVEQYF.

CDR3 loop: CASGRRSANTGELFF. In DNA, the CDR3 is TGTGCCAGCGGTAGGAGGTCCGCGAACACCGGGGAGCTGTTTTTT. This chain links TRBV2 with TRBJ2-2; D is possibly TRBD2 (5 bases). This CDR3 region has 15 residues. V was cut by 8 bases and J by 0 bases, with 13 bases left in between. CDR1 is SNHLY, CDR2 FYNNEI, per germline.